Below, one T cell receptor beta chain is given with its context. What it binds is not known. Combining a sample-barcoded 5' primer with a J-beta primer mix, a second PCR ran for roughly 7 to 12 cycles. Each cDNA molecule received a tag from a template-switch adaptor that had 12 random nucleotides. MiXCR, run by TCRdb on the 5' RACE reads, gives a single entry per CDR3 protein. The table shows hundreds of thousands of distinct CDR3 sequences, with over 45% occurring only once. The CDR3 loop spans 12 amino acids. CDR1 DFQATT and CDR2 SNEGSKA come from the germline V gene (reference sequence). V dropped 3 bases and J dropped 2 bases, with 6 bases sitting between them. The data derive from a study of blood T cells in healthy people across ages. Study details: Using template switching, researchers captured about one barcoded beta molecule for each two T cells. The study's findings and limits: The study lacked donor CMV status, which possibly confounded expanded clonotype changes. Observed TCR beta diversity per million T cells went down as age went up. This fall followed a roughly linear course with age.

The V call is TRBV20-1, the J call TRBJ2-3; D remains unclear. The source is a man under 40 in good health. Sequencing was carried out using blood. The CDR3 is CSARQLTDTQYF. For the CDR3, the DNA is TGCAGTGCTAGGCAACTCACAGATACGCAGTATTTT.